The rows below give T cell receptor beta chains drawn from one sample of a study of T cell responses to AZD1222 COVID-19 vaccine. Here immunoSEQ multiplex PCR was the method, and the copy in TCRdb shows in-frame clones only, minus some. Here the sample spans around 150,000 clones, roughly nine tenths being singletons. Source: peripheral blood, taken 28 days after the second AZD1222 dose. These TCRs come from an adult who received the AZD1222 COVID-19 vaccine. The CDR3 runs from the conserved cysteine through the conserved F or W. D genes are given only for firm matches. Clone size appears in some rows only: once, few, many, or a class for an expanded clone.

.	TRBJ2-2	TRBD2	TRBV11-1	CASSKGLPDTGELFF	TGTGCCAGCAGCAAGGGACTACCTGACACCGGGGAGCTGTTTTTT
.	TRBJ1-3	TRBD1	TRBV9	CASSRDSSGNTIYF	TGTGCCAGCAGCCGGGACAGTTCTGGAAACACCATATATTTT
.	TRBJ1-1	TRBD1	TRBV7-9	CASSLVRGQGEAFF	TGTGCCAGCAGCTTAGTTAGGGGGCAGGGTGAAGCTTTCTTT
.	TRBJ2-7	.	TRBV9	CASSLRYTDPTYEQYF	TGTGCCAGCAGCCTCCGTTATACAGACCCTACCTACGAGCAGTACTTC
.	TRBJ2-3	.	TRBV9	CASSPRGGGRTDTQYF	TGTGCCAGCAGCCCGAGAGGGGGGGGTAGAACAGATACGCAGTATTTT
.	TRBJ2-1	TRBD1	TRBV5-1	CASSLASGQGEGNEQFF	TGCGCCAGCAGCTTGGCCTCCGGACAGGGTGAGGGTAATGAGCAGTTCTTC
.	TRBJ1-2	.	TRBV3-1/TRBV3-2	CASGPWGLGYTF	TGTGCCAGCGGCCCTTGGGGTCTGGGCTACACCTTC
.	TRBJ1-1	.	TRBV6-4	CASSDRMNTEAFF	TGTGCCAGCAGTGACAGAATGAACACTGAAGCTTTCTTT
.	TRBJ2-2	.	TRBV5-1	CASSLGQNTGELFF	TGCGCCAGCAGCTTAGGGCAGAACACCGGGGAGCTGTTTTTT
.	TRBJ1-1	.	TRBV19	CASSIPGAQTEAFF	TGTGCCAGTAGTATTCCAGGGGCGCAGACTGAAGCTTTCTTT
.	TRBJ1-5	.	TRBV6-2/TRBV6-3	CASSYRPARGAQPQHF	TGTGCCAGCAGTTACAGGCCGGCGAGGGGGGCTCAGCCCCAGCATTTT
once	TRBJ1-1	.	TRBV28	CASSPPAYYTEAFF	TGTGCCAGCAGCCCGCCCGCATACTACACTGAAGCTTTCTTT
once	TRBJ2-7	.	TRBV29-1	CTTQQLRFSYEQYF	TGCACCACACAGCAACTGAGATTCTCCTACGAGCAGTACTTC
.	TRBJ1-1	.	TRBV7-8	CASSTLADTEAFF	TGTGCCAGCAGCACATTAGCGGACACTGAAGCTTTCTTT
.	TRBJ2-3	.	TRBV5-1	CASSLTGTSTDTQYF	TGCGCCAGCAGCTTGACGGGGACCAGCACAGATACGCAGTATTTT
.	TRBJ2-4	.	TRBV11-2	CASSPGTGTYVKNIQYF	TGTGCCAGCAGCCCAGGTACCGGGACATACGTCAAAAACATTCAGTACTTC
.	TRBJ2-1	TRBD2	TRBV5-1	CASSYGLADYNEQFF	TGCGCCAGCAGCTACGGACTAGCGGACTACAATGAGCAGTTCTTC
.	TRBJ1-2	.	TRBV14	CASSQRRLYGYTF	TGTGCCAGCAGCCAACGCAGGCTTTATGGCTACACCTTC
.	TRBJ1-1	.	TRBV29-1	CSVAGYFMNTEAFF	TGCAGCGTTGCAGGGTACTTCATGAACACTGAAGCTTTCTTT
.	TRBJ2-7	TRBD1	TRBV7-9	CASSLGQTGSDEQYF	TGTGCCAGCAGCTTAGGTCAGACAGGGTCCGACGAGCAGTACTTC
.	TRBJ1-5	.	TRBV28	CASSLWTGDQPQHF	TGTGCCAGCAGTTTATGGACAGGAGATCAGCCCCAGCATTTT
.	TRBJ2-1	TRBD1	TRBV7-9	CASSQSSFRDRGPANEQFF	TGTGCCAGCAGCCAATCCAGTTTCCGGGACAGGGGGCCGGCCAATGAGCAGTTCTTC
.	TRBJ1-1	.	TRBV18	CASSLTENTEAFF	TGTGCCAGCTCCCTGACGGAGAACACTGAAGCTTTCTTT
.	TRBJ2-5	.	TRBV6-2/TRBV6-3	CASSYVQETQYF	TGTGCCAGCAGTTATGTCCAAGAGACCCAGTACTTC
.	TRBJ2-1	.	TRBV27	CASSLLGDWGSYNEQFF	TGTGCCAGCAGTTTATTAGGGGATTGGGGCTCCTACAATGAGCAGTTCTTC
.	TRBJ2-5	.	TRBV7-7	CASSLHPQSQETQYF	TGTGCCAGCAGCTTACACCCGCAGTCACAAGAGACCCAGTACTTC
.	TRBJ1-1	.	TRBV2	CASSNPAENTEAFF	TGTGCCAGCAGTAACCCGGCAGAGAACACTGAAGCTTTCTTT
.	TRBJ1-5	.	TRBV19	CASSIYQRGSSQPQHF	TGTGCCAGTAGTATATATCAACGGGGATCCTCTCAGCCCCAGCATTTT
.	TRBJ1-6	TRBD1	TRBV5-1	CASSQTLLRQGHNSPLHF	TGCGCCAGCAGCCAGACCCTTCTCCGACAGGGGCATAATTCACCCCTCCACTTT
.	TRBJ1-1	.	TRBV7-6	CASTPGGGEKGTEAFF	TGTGCCAGCACCCCGGGGGGGGGCGAGAAGGGCACTGAAGCTTTCTTT
.	TRBJ1-2	TRBD1	TRBV2	CASSIRQGGNNGYTF	TGTGCCAGCAGCATTAGACAGGGGGGTAATAATGGCTACACCTTC
.	TRBJ2-5	.	TRBV7-9	CASSRGALQETQYF	TGTGCCAGCAGCCGAGGAGCGTTACAAGAGACCCAGTACTTC